The TCR beta chain under discussion was sequenced for a study of blood T cells in healthy people across ages. This clonotype showed up just a few times. The antigen remains unidentified. The authors ran a second PCR of roughly 6 to 12 cycles using a sample-barcoded 5' primer and a J-beta primer mix. TCRdb re-derived calls from the 5' RACE reads in MiXCR, one entry per CDR3 protein. In the table there are fewer than 750,000 distinct CDR3 sequences, roughly half of which are singletons. The CDR3 extends over 13 amino acids. CDR1 SGHRS and CDR2 YFSETQ come from the germline V gene. Trimming took off 4 bases at V and 8 bases at J, with 14 bases between the two ends. Notes on the study in general: It was found that TCR beta diversity correlated strongly with the percentage of naive T cells. Whereas aged donors had fewer naive CD4+ cells, long-lived donors had more of them and higher diversity. Per-million-T-cell TCR beta diversity fell roughly linearly with age.

Sequencing input: blood. The chain couples TRBV5-1 to TRBJ2-3; perhaps TRBD1 as D (5 bases). This sequence was found in a woman older than 75 in good health. CDR3 DNA: TGCGCCAGCAGCCCCAACACTCAGGGTACGCAGTATTTT. Protein product: CASSPNTQGTQYF.